These T cell receptor beta chains were read from a single sample in a study of cytomegalovirus exposure and HLA in healthy donors. Assay used: immunoSEQ multiplex PCR; TCRdb lists only in-frame clones, some missing. This repertoire shows about 140,000 clones, around 10% found once; its top ten account for 1.8%. Sequenced sample: PBMCs. These receptors all stem from a male donor in good health and CMV-seronegative. Both conserved end residues are part of each CDR3. The D gene is left open where the match is weak. Size tells how often a clone was seen (once, few, many) or the class of an expanded clone, and some rows leave it out.

V,length,size,J,D,DNA,CDR3
TRBV28,15,few,TRBJ2-2,TRBD1,TGTGCCAGCAGGAAAGGGGGCGGAAACACCGGGGAGCTGTTTTTT,CASRKGGGNTGELFF
TRBV10-3,16,few,TRBJ1-4,-,TGTGCCATCAGTGAGCGAACGGCAGGGCGGTTCGAAAAACTGTTTTTT,CAISERTAGRFEKLFF
TRBV28,12,-,TRBJ2-2,TRBD1,TGTGCCAGCAGTATGGACAGGGTGAAGCTGTTTTTT,CASSMDRVKLFF
TRBV7-6,13,few,TRBJ2-7,-,TGTGCCAGCAGTTCGGGGAGCTCCTACGAGCAGTACTTC,CASSSGSSYEQYF
TRBV7-9,15,-,TRBJ2-1,-,TGTGCCAGCAGCCCGGTACAGAGCTCCTACAATGAGCAGTTCTTC,CASSPVQSSYNEQFF
TRBV6-5,15,many,TRBJ1-2,-,TGTGCCAGCAGTTACTCGATAACAGTTAACTATGGCTACACCTTC,CASSYSITVNYGYTF
TRBV28,13,-,TRBJ1-1,-,TGTGCCAGCAGCAACACTAGGGAAAACGGAGCTTTCTTT,CASSNTRENGAFF
TRBV7-9,16,-,TRBJ1-1,-,TGTGCCAGCAGCTTAGCGTCAGGGACGGAGGGCACTGAAGCTTTCTTT,CASSLASGTEGTEAFF
TRBV6-5,15,few,TRBJ2-7,TRBD1,TGTGCCAGCAGTTACTCGGGGACAGGGAAAGAGGAGCAGTACTTC,CASSYSGTGKEEQYF
TRBV2,14,few,TRBJ1-5,-,TGTGCCAGCATAGACAGCCATAGCAATCAGCCCCAGCATTTT,CASIDSHSNQPQHF
TRBV7-2,13,few,TRBJ2-3,-,TGTGCCAGCAGCTTTGGCAACACAGATACGCAGTATTTT,CASSFGNTDTQYF
TRBV5-1,14,few,TRBJ1-1,-,TGCGCCAGCAGCTTGGACAGACCGAACACTGAAGCTTTCTTT,CASSLDRPNTEAFF
TRBV18,14,-,TRBJ2-7,TRBD1,TGTGCCAGCTCACCTCGGCAGGGGGCGGGAGAGCAGTACTTC,CASSPRQGAGEQYF